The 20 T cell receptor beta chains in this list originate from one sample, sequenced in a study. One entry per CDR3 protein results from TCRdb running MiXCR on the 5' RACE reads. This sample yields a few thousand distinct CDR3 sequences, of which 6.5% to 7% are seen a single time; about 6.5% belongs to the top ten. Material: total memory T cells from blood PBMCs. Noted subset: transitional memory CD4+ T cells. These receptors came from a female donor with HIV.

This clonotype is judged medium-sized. Here the CDR3 reads CAIPTLGEGERTEAFF. Written as DNA, the CDR3 is TGTGCCATCCCAACCCTGGGGGAGGGGGAGAGGACTGAAGCTTTCTTT. The chain couples TRBV10-3 to TRBJ1-1; D perhaps matches TRBD1 (6 bases). This CDR3 contains 16 residues. CDR1 and CDR2 (germline): ENHRY, SYGVKD. The germline V and J ends were trimmed by 8 bases and 5 bases, with 24 bases remaining between them.

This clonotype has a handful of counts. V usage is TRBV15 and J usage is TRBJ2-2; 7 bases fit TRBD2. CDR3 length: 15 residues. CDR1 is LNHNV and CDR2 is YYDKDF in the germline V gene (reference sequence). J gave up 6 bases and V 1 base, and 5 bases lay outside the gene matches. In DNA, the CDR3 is TGTGCCACCAGCAGAGTGGGGGGGAGGGCCGGGGAGCTGTTTTTT. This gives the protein CATSRVGGRAGELFF. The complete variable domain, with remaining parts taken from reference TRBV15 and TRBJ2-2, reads DAMVIQNPRYQVTQFGKPVTLSCSQTLNHNVMYWYQQKSSQAPKLLFHYYDKDFNNEADTPDNFQSRRPNTSFCFLDIRSPGLGDTAMYLCATSRVGGRAGELFFGEGSRLTVL.

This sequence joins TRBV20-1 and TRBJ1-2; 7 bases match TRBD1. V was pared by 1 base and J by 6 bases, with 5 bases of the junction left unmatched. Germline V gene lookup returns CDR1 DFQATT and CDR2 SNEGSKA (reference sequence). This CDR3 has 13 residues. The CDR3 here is CSARVQGINGYTF. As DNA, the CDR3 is TGCAGTGCTAGAGTACAGGGGATAAATGGCTACACCTTC.

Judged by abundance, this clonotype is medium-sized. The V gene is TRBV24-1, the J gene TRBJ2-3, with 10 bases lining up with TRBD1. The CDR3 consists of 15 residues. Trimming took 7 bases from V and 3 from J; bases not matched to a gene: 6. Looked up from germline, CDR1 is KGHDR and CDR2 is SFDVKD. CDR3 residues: CATRDRGQGTDTQYF. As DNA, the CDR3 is TGTGCCACCAGAGACAGGGGGCAGGGTACAGATACGCAGTATTTT.

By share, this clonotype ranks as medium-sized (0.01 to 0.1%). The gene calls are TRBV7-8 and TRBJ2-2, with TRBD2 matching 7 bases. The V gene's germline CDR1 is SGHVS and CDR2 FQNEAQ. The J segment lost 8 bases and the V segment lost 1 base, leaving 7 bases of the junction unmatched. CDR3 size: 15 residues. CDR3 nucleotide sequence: TGTGCCAGCAGCTTAGGAAGACTAGCCGGAGGGGAGCTGTTTTTT. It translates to CASSLGRLAGGELFF.

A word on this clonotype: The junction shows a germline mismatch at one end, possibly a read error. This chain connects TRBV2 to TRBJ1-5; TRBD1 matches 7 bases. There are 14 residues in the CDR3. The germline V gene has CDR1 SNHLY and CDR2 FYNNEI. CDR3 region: CASSEDRGNQPQHF. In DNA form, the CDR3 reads TGTGCCAGCAGCGAAGACAGGGGCAATCAGCCCCAGCATTTT.

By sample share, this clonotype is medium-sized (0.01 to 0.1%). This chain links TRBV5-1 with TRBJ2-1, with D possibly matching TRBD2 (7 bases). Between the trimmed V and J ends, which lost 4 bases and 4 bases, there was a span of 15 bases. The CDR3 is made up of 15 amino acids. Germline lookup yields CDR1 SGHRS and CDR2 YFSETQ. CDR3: CASSQVGGPYNEQFF. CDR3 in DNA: TGCGCCAGCAGCCAAGTCGGGGGGCCGTACAATGAGCAGTTCTTC. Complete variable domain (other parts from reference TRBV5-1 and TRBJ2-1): KAGVTQTPRYLIKTRGQQVTLSCSPISGHRSVSWYQQTPGQGLQFLFEYFSETQRNKGNFPGRFSGRQFSNSRSEMNVSTLELGDSALYLCASSQVGGPYNEQFFGPGTRLTVL.

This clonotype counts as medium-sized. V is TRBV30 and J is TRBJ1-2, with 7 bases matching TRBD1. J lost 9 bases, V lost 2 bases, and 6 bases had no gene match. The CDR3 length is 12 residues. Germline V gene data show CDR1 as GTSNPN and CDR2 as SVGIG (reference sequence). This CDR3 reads CAWSMTQGRYTF. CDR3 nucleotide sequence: TGTGCCTGGAGTATGACACAGGGGCGCTACACCTTC.

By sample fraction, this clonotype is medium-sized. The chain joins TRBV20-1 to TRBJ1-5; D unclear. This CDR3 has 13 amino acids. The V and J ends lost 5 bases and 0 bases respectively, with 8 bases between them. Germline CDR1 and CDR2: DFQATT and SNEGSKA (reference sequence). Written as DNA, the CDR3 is TGCAGTGCTGCGCCTGATAGCAATCAGCCCCAGCATTTT. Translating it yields CSAAPDSNQPQHF.

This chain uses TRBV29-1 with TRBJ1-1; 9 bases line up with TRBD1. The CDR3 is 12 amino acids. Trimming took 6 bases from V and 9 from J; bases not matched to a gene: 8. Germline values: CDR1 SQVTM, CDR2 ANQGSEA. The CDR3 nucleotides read TGCAGCGTGAACAGGGGGCCAACTAAAGCTTTCTTT. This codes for CSVNRGPTKAFF.

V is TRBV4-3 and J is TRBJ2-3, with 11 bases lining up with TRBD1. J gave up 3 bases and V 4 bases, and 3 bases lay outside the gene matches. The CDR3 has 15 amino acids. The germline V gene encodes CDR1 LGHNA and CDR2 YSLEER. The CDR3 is CASSLGTGGTDTQYF. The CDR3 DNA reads TGCGCCAGCAGCCTTGGGACAGGGGGGACAGATACGCAGTATTTT.

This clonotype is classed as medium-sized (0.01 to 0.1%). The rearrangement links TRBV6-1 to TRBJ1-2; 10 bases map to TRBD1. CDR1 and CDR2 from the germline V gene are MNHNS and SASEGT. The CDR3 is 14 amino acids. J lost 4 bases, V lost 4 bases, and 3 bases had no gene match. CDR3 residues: CASSGGQGLYGYTF. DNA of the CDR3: TGTGCCAGCAGTGGGGGACAGGGGCTCTATGGCTACACCTTC.

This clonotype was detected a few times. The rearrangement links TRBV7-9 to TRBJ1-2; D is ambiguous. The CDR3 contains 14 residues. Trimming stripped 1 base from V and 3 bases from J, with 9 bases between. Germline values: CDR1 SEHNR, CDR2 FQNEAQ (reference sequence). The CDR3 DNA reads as TGTGCCAGCAGCTTAGGAGTGTCGGACTATGGCTACACCTTC. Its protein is CASSLGVSDYGYTF. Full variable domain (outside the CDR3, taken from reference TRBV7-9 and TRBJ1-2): DTGVSQNPRHKITKRGQNVTFRCDPISEHNRLYWYRQTLGQGPEFLTYFQNEAQLEKSRLLSDRFSAERPKGSFSTLEIQRTEQGDSAMYLCASSLGVSDYGYTFGSGTRLTVV.

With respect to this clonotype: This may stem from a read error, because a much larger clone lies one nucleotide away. The CDR3 here is CAWGVPGYGYTF. In DNA form, the CDR3 reads TGTGCCTGGGGTGTCCCAGGGTATGGCTACACCTTC. The V and J genes are TRBV30 and TRBJ1-2, with TRBD1 as a possible D gene (5 bases). The CDR3 is 12 amino acids. Germline CDR1 reads GTSNPN; CDR2 reads SVGIG (reference sequence).

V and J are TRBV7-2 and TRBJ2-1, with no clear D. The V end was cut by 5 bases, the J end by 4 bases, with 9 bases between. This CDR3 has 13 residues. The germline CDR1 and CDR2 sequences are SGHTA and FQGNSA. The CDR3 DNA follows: TGTGCCAGCAGCCCGACAAGTTACAATGAGCAGTTCTTC. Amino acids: CASSPTSYNEQFF.

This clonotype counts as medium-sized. The CDR3 bases are TGTGCCACCAGCGGTAAGCCCGGGGCAATGGGCACTGAAGCTTTCTTT. Protein sequence: CATSGKPGAMGTEAFF. This rearrangement joins TRBV15 to TRBJ1-1; D is possibly TRBD1 (5 bases). The germline CDR1 and CDR2 sequences are LNHNV and YYDKDF (reference sequence). V was pared by 5 bases and J by 4 bases, with 20 bases between. The CDR3 is made up of 16 amino acids.

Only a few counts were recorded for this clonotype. The chain's CDR3 is CASSAATGAYGYTF. CDR3 DNA: TGCGCCAGCAGCGCTGCGACAGGTGCCTATGGCTACACCTTC. The chain couples TRBV5-1 to TRBJ1-2, with D perhaps TRBD1 (6 bases). CDR1 is SGHRS, CDR2 YFSETQ, per germline. With 4 bases removed from V and 4 bases from J, the gap between germline ends came to 14 bases. This CDR3 spans 14 amino acids.

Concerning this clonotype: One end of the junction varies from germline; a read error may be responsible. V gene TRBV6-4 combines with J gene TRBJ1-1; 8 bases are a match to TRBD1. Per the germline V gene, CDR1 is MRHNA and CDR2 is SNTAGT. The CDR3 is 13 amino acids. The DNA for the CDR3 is TGTGCCAGCAGCGACAGGGGCCACACTAAAGCTTTCTTT. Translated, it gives CASSDRGHTKAFF.

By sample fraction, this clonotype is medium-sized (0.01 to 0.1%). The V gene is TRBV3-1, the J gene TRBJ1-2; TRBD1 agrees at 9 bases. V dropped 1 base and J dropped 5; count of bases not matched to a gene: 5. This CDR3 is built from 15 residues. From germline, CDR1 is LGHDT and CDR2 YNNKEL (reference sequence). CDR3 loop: CASSQVDRGGYGYTF. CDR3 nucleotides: TGTGCCAGCAGCCAAGTAGACAGGGGGGGATATGGCTACACCTTC.

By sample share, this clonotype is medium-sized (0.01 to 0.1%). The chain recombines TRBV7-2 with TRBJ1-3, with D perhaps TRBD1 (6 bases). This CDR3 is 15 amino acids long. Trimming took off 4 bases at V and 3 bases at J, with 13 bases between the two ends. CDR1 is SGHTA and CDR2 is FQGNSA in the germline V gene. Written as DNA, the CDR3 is TGTGCCAGCAGCTCCCGGGGGGCTGATGGAAACACCATATATTTT. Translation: CASSSRGADGNTIYF.